Below, 29 T cell receptor beta chains from the same sample are listed, as sequenced in a study of OX40 agonist ivuxolimab in advanced cancers. Produced via immunoSEQ multiplex PCR; TCRdb's table is partial and in-frame only. The profile shows about 61,000 clones, about nine tenths of them singletons. The source material was CD4+ or CD8+ T cells sorted from blood, sampled in a trial of the OX40 agonist ivuxolimab. The source of these receptors is an adult with an advanced solid tumor such as melanoma, head and neck, liver or kidney cancer.

This clone is a singleton in its sample. V usage is TRBV11-2 and J usage is TRBJ2-7; D tentatively reads TRBD1 or TRBD2 (5 bases each). Between the trimmed V and J ends, which lost 4 bases and 0 bases, there was a span of 10 bases. The germline V gene encodes CDR1 SGHAT and CDR2 FQNNGV. The CDR3 spans 14 residues. The CDR3 DNA reads TGTGCCAGCAGCTACTGGGACGCCTCCTACGAGCAGTACTTC. Translating gives CASSYWDASYEQYF.

The chain is built from TRBV14 and TRBJ2-2; TRBD1 aligns across 8 bases. The V gene end was trimmed by 0 bases and the J gene end by 4 bases; junction bases not matched to a gene: 4. The CDR3 contains 16 residues. CDR1 is SGHDN and CDR2 is FVKESK in the germline V gene. CDR3 amino acids: CASSQESGGPTGELFF. The CDR3 DNA is TGTGCCAGCAGCCAAGAATCAGGGGGCCCCACCGGGGAGCTGTTTTTT.

The chain employs TRBV4-3 and TRBJ2-3; D is undetermined. This CDR3 is built from 13 residues. V was clipped by 4 bases and J by 3 bases, with 8 bases between them. Germline values: CDR1 LGHNA, CDR2 YSLEER. CDR3 in amino acids: CASSLIRTDTQYF. CDR3 nucleotide sequence: TGCGCCAGCAGCCTTATCAGGACAGATACGCAGTATTTT.

The rearrangement links TRBV4-3 to TRBJ1-4, with TRBD1 matching over 9 bases. CDR3 length equals 15 residues. The germline gives CDR1 LGHNA, CDR2 YSLEER. V was clipped by 2 bases and J by 4 bases; unmatched bases: 2. CDR3 region: CASSQQGQGNEKLFF. The CDR3, as DNA: TGCGCCAGCAGCCAACAGGGACAGGGTAATGAAAAACTGTTTTTT.

The genes are TRBV6-6 and TRBJ2-7; D may correspond to TRBD1 or TRBD2 (5 bases each). Looked up from germline, CDR1 is MNHNY and CDR2 is SVGAGI (reference sequence). This CDR3 is 13 amino acids long. V lost 5 bases, J lost 2 bases, and 10 bases lay in between. The DNA for the CDR3 is TGTGCCAGCAGTCTGGGACGGACCTACGAGCAGTACTTC. Amino acid sequence: CASSLGRTYEQYF.

The sample holds many counts of this clone. The chain joins TRBV27 to TRBJ2-7, with D maybe TRBD2 (5 bases). This CDR3 contains 14 residues. With 2 bases removed from V and 2 bases from J, the gap between germline ends came to 10 bases. In germline, CDR1 is MNHEY, CDR2 SMNVEV (reference sequence). CDR3 in amino acids: CASSLGGPAYEQYF. The CDR3 nucleotides are TGTGCCAGCAGTTTAGGCGGGCCCGCCTACGAGCAGTACTTC.

The V call is TRBV28, the J call TRBJ2-7; 7 bases agree with TRBD2. This CDR3 region has 13 residues. The germline V gene has CDR1 MDHEN and CDR2 SYDVKM. Trimming cost V 8 bases and J 2 bases; bases outside gene matches: 6. The CDR3 sequence: CASALSGTYEQYF. The CDR3, as DNA: TGTGCCAGCGCCCTAAGCGGGACCTACGAGCAGTACTTC.

This chain links TRBV7-3 with TRBJ2-1, with a weak D call TRBD2 (5 bases). The CDR3 totals 13 residues. Germline CDR1 and CDR2: SGHTA and FQGTGA. Trimming pared 0 bases from V and 9 bases from J, leaving 9 bases between. CDR3 nucleotide sequence: TGTGCCAGCAGCTTAACGGCAGCGGCTGAGCAGTTCTTC. It encodes CASSLTAAAEQFF.

V usage is TRBV11-3 and J usage is TRBJ2-1; D call uncertain. The CDR3 is 14 amino acids. Per germline, CDR1 SGHNT and CDR2 YENEEA. V was cut by 3 bases and J by 9 bases, with 15 bases left in between. The CDR3 DNA reads TGTGCCAGCAGCTTTGTAGCACCCGCCGGTGAGCAGTTCTTC. Its translation is CASSFVAPAGEQFF. The complete variable domain, with remaining parts taken from reference TRBV11-3 and TRBJ2-1, reads EAGVVQSPRYKIIEKKQPVAFWCNPISGHNTLYWYLQNLGQGPELLIRYENEEAVDDSQLPKDRFSAERLKGVDSTLKIQPAELGDSAVYLCASSFVAPAGEQFFGPGTRLTVL.

The rearrangement joins TRBV19 to TRBJ2-3; D not certain. Trimming left V 2 bases short and J 2 bases short, with 14 bases between. CDR1 LNHDA and CDR2 SQIVND come from the germline V gene (reference sequence). CDR3 length equals 16 residues. CDR3 protein: CASSIIPGGITDTQYF. CDR3 bases: TGTGCCAGTAGTATAATACCCGGCGGTATCACAGATACGCAGTATTTT.

The V gene is TRBV27, the J gene TRBJ1-6; D call uncertain. V was cut by 1 base and J by 9 bases, with 10 bases left in between. The germline gives CDR1 MNHEY, CDR2 SMNVEV (reference sequence). The CDR3 is 14 amino acids. DNA for the CDR3: TGTGCCAGCAGTTTATTGGGGTCGGGTTCACCCCTCCACTTT. It is translated as CASSLLGSGSPLHF.

In this sample, this clone turned up a few times. The chain has TRBV21-1 and TRBJ2-7. TRBV21-1 is shown as a pseudogene. This CDR3 has 17 residues. CDR3 sequence reads: CASSKDWDALSSYEQYF. In DNA, the CDR3 is TGTGCCAGCAGCAAAGACTGGGACGCGCTATCTTCCTACGAGCAGTACTTC.

The chain couples TRBV7-9 to TRBJ2-2; 8 bases match TRBD2. The germline V gene encodes CDR1 SEHNR and CDR2 FQNEAQ (reference sequence). The V gene end was trimmed by 5 bases and the J gene end by 7 bases; junction bases not matched to a gene: 3. The CDR3 consists of 13 residues. This CDR3 reads CASSPRGGGELFF. In DNA form, the CDR3 reads TGTGCCAGCAGCCCCCGGGGGGGCGGGGAGCTGTTTTTT. Using reference TRBV7-9 and TRBJ2-2 for the parts outside the CDR3, the full variable domain is DTGVSQNPRHKITKRGQNVTFRCDPISEHNRLYWYRQTLGQGPEFLTYFQNEAQLEKSRLLSDRFSAERPKGSFSTLEIQRTEQGDSAMYLCASSPRGGGELFFGEGSRLTVL.

The chain uses TRBV29-1 and TRBJ1-2, with TRBD1 identical over 7 bases. Trimming cost V 8 bases and J 7 bases; bases outside gene matches: 13. Germline V gene lookup returns CDR1 SQVTM and CDR2 ANQGSEA. This CDR3 is 13 amino acids long. The CDR3 DNA reads as TGCAGCATACCATTGGCCGGGACAGTTGGCTACACCTTC. The encoded protein is CSIPLAGTVGYTF.

Concerning this clone: In the same sample, other DNA sequences code for this CDR3. This chain joins TRBV6-5 and TRBJ2-7, with D uncertain. Looked up from germline, CDR1 is MNHEY and CDR2 is SVGAGI. This CDR3 region has 13 residues. V shed 0 bases and J shed 1 base, with 4 bases lying between them. The CDR3 DNA reads as TGTGCCAGCAGTTACTCGAATTCCTACGAGCAGTACTTC. The encoded protein is CASSYSNSYEQYF.

V gene TRBV5-1 combines with J gene TRBJ2-1; the match to TRBD2 covers 9 bases. Germline V CDR1 and CDR2: SGHRS, YFSETQ. V lost 0 bases to trimming and J lost 0 bases; unmatched junction nucleotides: 1. The CDR3 length is 16 residues. CDR3 loop: CASSLGLAASYNEQFF. The CDR3 bases are TGCGCCAGCAGCTTGGGACTAGCGGCCTCCTACAATGAGCAGTTCTTC.

This clone was found a few times. V usage is TRBV19 and J usage is TRBJ2-2; perhaps TRBD1 as D (5 bases). Per germline, CDR1 LNHDA and CDR2 SQIVND (reference sequence). The V and J ends lost 3 bases and 4 bases respectively, with 9 bases between them. This CDR3 spans 14 amino acids. Written as DNA, the CDR3 is TGTGCCAGTAGTATCGGACAATTCACCGGGGAGCTGTTTTTT. This encodes CASSIGQFTGELFF.

V usage is TRBV6-5 and J usage is TRBJ2-7; D is possibly TRBD2 (5 bases). The CDR3 is 14 amino acids. V was cut by 2 bases and J by 2 bases, with 10 bases left in between. Germline V gives CDR1 MNHEY, CDR2 SVGAGI. The CDR3 DNA sequence: TGTGCCAGCAGTTACCAGCCGGGGACCTACGAGCAGTACTTC. Its translation: CASSYQPGTYEQYF.

Comment on this clone: The same CDR3 is also encoded by other DNA sequences in this sample. The chain has TRBV5-1 and TRBJ2-5; either TRBD1 or TRBD2 may fit D (6 bases each). V lost 7 bases to trimming and J lost 7 bases, with 17 bases between them. The CDR3 runs to 13 residues. Germline V gene lookup returns CDR1 SGHRS and CDR2 YFSETQ. The CDR3 DNA sequence: TGCGCCAGCTCGTTGGGGGGCCCCGGGACCCAGTACTTC. Protein: CASSLGGPGTQYF.

The chain employs TRBV5-3 and TRBJ2-2, with 8 bases identical to TRBD2. TRBV5-3 belongs to the ORF category, with a function that is uncertain. The V segment lost 4 bases and the J segment 4 bases; nucleotides outside the gene matches: 3. The length of the CDR3 is 14 residues. CDR3 in DNA: TGTGCCAGAAGCCTCGGGAGGGGCACCGGGGAGCTGTTTTTT. It specifies CARSLGRGTGELFF.

V is TRBV28 and J is TRBJ2-5, with TRBD2 matching over 10 bases. The length of the CDR3 is 15 residues. The ends lost 6 bases at V and 3 bases at J; junction bases unmatched: 7. The germline gives CDR1 MDHEN, CDR2 SYDVKM. The CDR3 nucleotides are TGTGCCAGCAGCCCTGGACTAGCGGAGAAAGAGACCCAGTACTTC. Its protein is CASSPGLAEKETQYF.

The genes are TRBV7-2 and TRBJ2-5; 10 bases are a match to TRBD1. Germline loops: CDR1 SGHTA, CDR2 FQGNSA. J lost 10 bases, V lost 2 bases, and 7 bases had no gene match. The CDR3 has 14 residues. CDR3 sequence reads: CASSLKGQGVVQYF. CDR3 sequence (DNA): TGTGCCAGCAGCTTAAAAGGACAGGGGGTGGTCCAGTACTTC.

The chain has TRBV9 and TRBJ2-5, with 11 nucleotides matching TRBD2. This CDR3 has 15 amino acids. CDR1 is SGDLS, CDR2 YYNGEE, per germline. V was clipped by 5 bases and J by 5 bases; unmatched bases: 8. CDR3 sequence: CASSATSGSGETQYF. The CDR3 DNA reads TGTGCCAGCAGTGCTACTAGCGGGAGCGGGGAGACCCAGTACTTC. Based on the CDR3 plus reference TRBV9 and TRBJ2-5, the full variable domain is DSGVTQTPKHLITATGQRVTLRCSPRSGDLSVYWYQQSLDQGLQFLIQYYNGEERAKGNILERFSAQQFPDLHSELNLSSLELGDSALYFCASSATSGSGETQYFGPGTRLLVL.

CDR3 DNA sequence: TGTGCCAGCAGTTTTGGGGTCCATCATGAGCAGTACTTC. The encoded protein is CASSFGVHHEQYF. V usage is TRBV28 and J usage is TRBJ2-7, with unresolved D. The CDR3 loop spans 13 amino acids. The V gene lost 3 bases and the J gene lost 7 bases, with 13 bases spanning the gap. From germline, CDR1 is MDHEN and CDR2 SYDVKM.

This clone turned up a few times. The J gene is TRBJ2-2, the V gene TRBV7-9, with D maybe TRBD1 (5 bases). Germline-derived CDR1 and CDR2 are SEHNR and FQNEAQ (reference sequence). The V end was cut by 2 bases, the J end by 4 bases, with 11 bases between. This CDR3 is built from 15 residues. CDR3 nucleotide sequence: TGTGCCAGCAGCTTATGGCAGGGTGCCACCGGGGAGCTGTTTTTT. The encoded protein is CASSLWQGATGELFF.

This chain connects TRBV5-6 to TRBJ2-7, with D perhaps given as TRBD1 or TRBD2 (5 bases each). CDR1 is SGHDT and CDR2 is YYEEEE in the germline V gene. Trimming stripped 4 bases from V and 0 bases from J, with 8 bases between. CDR3 size: 13 residues. The CDR3 protein is CASSQGDSYEQYF. The CDR3, as DNA: TGTGCCAGCAGCCAGGGAGACTCCTACGAGCAGTACTTC.

The table lists this clone with a count of one. The V and J genes are TRBV19 and TRBJ2-1; possible D gene TRBD1, 6 bases. Germline assignment: CDR1 LNHDA and CDR2 SQIVND (reference sequence). V shed 6 bases and J shed 7 bases, with 10 bases lying between them. This CDR3 region has 12 residues. CDR3 coding DNA: TGTGCCAGTAGGGGTCAGGGGAATGAGCAGTTCTTC. Its protein product is CASRGQGNEQFF.

The V gene is TRBV29-1, the J gene TRBJ2-5; D is unclear. Trimming took 5 bases from V and 8 from J, leaving 15 bases between them. CDR3 length: 12 residues. Germline CDR1 is SQVTM and CDR2 is ANQGSEA. Written as DNA, the CDR3 is TGCAGCGTTTTGACCGGACCGGGCACCCAGTACTTC. It translates to CSVLTGPGTQYF.

For the CDR3, the DNA is TGTGCCAGCAGCTTAGGGGCGGAGAACACTGAAGCTTTCTTT. As protein: CASSLGAENTEAFF. The V call is TRBV7-6, the J call TRBJ1-1; D gene unclear. The V end was cut by 1 base, the J end by 1 base, with 7 bases between. Germline CDR1 is SGHVS and CDR2 is FNYEAQ. The CDR3 runs to 14 residues. Complete variable domain (other parts from reference TRBV7-6 and TRBJ1-1): GAGVSQSPRYKVTKRGQDVALRCDPISGHVSLYWYRQALGQGPEFLTYFNYEAQQDKSGLPNDRFSAERPEGSISTLTIQRTEQRDSAMYRCASSLGAENTEAFFGQGTRLTVV.